This TCR beta chain was identified in a study of T cells in Graves' hyperthyroidism and ophthalmopathy (dated by TCRdb to 2018 to 2020). For context, the study as a whole: Peripheral blood was sampled at the time of initial diagnosis, prior to any treatment. The approximately 100 discovery patients were divided at random into training and test sets in a 7:3 ratio. Thyroid tissue and blood T-cell repertoires from six or seven Graves' hyperthyroidism patients were also compared in the study. TCR Vbeta CDR3 sequencing of 135 peripheral blood samples (roughly 41 ophthalmopathy, about 74 hyperthyroidism and roughly 17 progressor patients) is reported in the paper. Prospective prediction of ophthalmopathy was tested in an independent validation cohort consisting of under 20 hyperthyroidism patients and some 17 patients who later progressed to ophthalmopathy. Following sampling, methimazole starting at 30 mg daily was given to hyperthyroidism patients, and high-dose intravenous methylprednisolone was given to ophthalmopathy patients. A discovery cohort of around 100 patients, about 44 with Graves' ophthalmopathy and under 60 with stable Graves' hyperthyroidism, was used to find distinguishing TCR V-J signatures. General findings and caveats noted by the study authors: No statistical method was used to set the sample size in advance, and investigators knew the group allocation. In validation, progression to ophthalmopathy was predicted by the model with 70% to 71% sensitivity and 72% to 85% specificity, a median of about 6.8 months before onset. Most expanded thyroid clonotypes (frequency above 0.001) were also found in blood, which suggests that blood repertoires may mirror thyroid immune responses. A 13 V-J signature model separated ophthalmopathy from stable hyperthyroidism, with around 91% sensitivity and roughly 82% specificity in cross-validation and 80%/75% in testing.

A patient counted as having stable Graves' hyperthyroidism if no progression to ophthalmopathy occurred over 18 months of follow-up. Hyperthyroidism patients were newly diagnosed, had a disease duration of under 2 months, and were aged 18 to 65 years. Any patient with an uncontrolled infection, another autoimmune disease, pregnancy or lactation was excluded. Diagnoses relied on clinical symptoms, serum thyroxine and TRAb, thyroid ultrasound and orbital computed tomography. PBMCs were isolated from more than 8 ml of fresh peripheral blood by Ficoll-Paque density gradient centrifugation. Total RNA was extracted with Trizol reagent, and quality was checked on an Agilent 2100 Bioanalyzer. The TCR beta CDR3 regions were amplified from the RNA transcripts. The first round of RT-PCR for the TCR CDR3 was performed with the HTBI primer set and the Qiagen OneStep RT-PCR kit. A second multiplex PCR round built the libraries, followed by size selection and purification. The libraries were sequenced on an Illumina HiSeq2000 using paired-end 100 bp reads. The original pipeline was this. Raw data were processed with SOAPnuke, discarding reads with adapters, uncalled bases, mean Phred below 15, or no exact constant-primer or identifier match. High-quality paired reads were merged using COPE v1.2.5, and each unique nucleotide sequence was defined as a clonotype. Clonotypes were aligned to IMGT TRBV, TRBD and TRBJ reference segments using MiTCR v1.1. The analysis included only V-J combinations with a frequency above 0.0001, which together covered roughly 99% of the repertoires. A TCS score was defined as the ratio between F50 (clonal expansion) and ExV (chaos), using BLOSUM62-based TCRdist between CDR3 peptides within each V-J. Welch's t-statistics and random forest reduced roughly 530 V-J features to 10 to 15, which were used in a naive Bayes classifier (R e1071). TCRdb trimmed public reads at Q25 via fastp, called clones via MiXCR and kept in-frame beta chains. Here each entry gathers all rows of one CDR3 protein and keeps the most common genes and DNA. The V and J calls here are based on TCRdb, not the publication. Across this sample there are about 360,000 distinct CDR3 sequences, with around 14% seen only once. 9.2% of the sample rests with the top ten.

Points on this clonotype: Its antigen is unknown. No base qualities exist here, and no much larger clone lies one base off it.

The TCR comes from a woman under 30 with Graves' hyperthyroidism. Specimen: blood.

Read as DNA, the sequence is TGTGCCAGCAGCCAAGCACAGGGGAACTATGGCTACACCTTC. Its protein is CASSQAQGNYGYTF. The chain employs TRBV3-1 and TRBJ1-2; 7 bases in between match TRBD1. From the cysteine through the phenylalanine, the CDR3 covers 14 amino acids. The retained sequence is limited to the CDR3, 42 bases, with the frame set at the first base. From V the trimming removes 1 base and from J it removes 2 bases, while the gene matches leave 1 base of the junction unaccounted for. CDR1 and CDR2 are read off the germline V gene (reference sequence) as LGHDT and YNNKEL. Extended through the reference TRBV3-1 and TRBJ1-2 proteins, this CDR3 yields the full variable domain: DTAVSQTPKYLVTQMGNDKSIKCEQNLGHDTMYWYKQDSKKFLKIMFSYNNKELIINETVPNRFSPKSPDKAHLNLHINSLELGDSAVYFCASSQAQGNYGYTFGSGTRLTVV.